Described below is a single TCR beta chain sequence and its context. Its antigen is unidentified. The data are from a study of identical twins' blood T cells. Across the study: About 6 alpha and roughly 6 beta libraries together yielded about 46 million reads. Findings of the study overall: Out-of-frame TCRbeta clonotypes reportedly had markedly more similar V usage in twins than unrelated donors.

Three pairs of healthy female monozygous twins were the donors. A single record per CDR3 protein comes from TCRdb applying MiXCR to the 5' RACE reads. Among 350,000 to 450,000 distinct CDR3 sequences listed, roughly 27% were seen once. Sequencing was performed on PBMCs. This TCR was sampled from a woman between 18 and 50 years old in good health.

CDR3 DNA sequence: TGTGCCAGCACCCCCACCTGGAACACTGAAGCTTTCTTT. It yields the protein CASTPTWNTEAFF. J is TRBJ1-1 and V is TRBV2; no firm D call. The germline V and J ends were trimmed by 7 bases and 1 base, with 10 bases remaining between them. There are 13 residues in the CDR3. Germline CDR1 SNHLY, CDR2 FYNNEI.